A single sample is the source of the 30 T cell receptor beta chains below, sequenced in a study of blood T cell repertoires in COVID-19. Method: immunoSEQ multiplex PCR; TCRdb's copy keeps in-frame clones and lacks some. This sample carries approximately 260,000 clones, around 90% of them seen once, and the ten largest clones take roughly 2.3%. Sequencing was performed on peripheral blood. These receptors were taken from a man in his forties or fifties with acute or convalescent COVID-19.

The rearrangement joins TRBV5-1 to TRBJ2-3, with TRBD2 matching 10 bases. With V trimmed by 3 bases and J by 4 bases, 5 bases remained unmatched. Germline CDR1 SGHRS, CDR2 YFSETQ. The CDR3 has 15 amino acids. The CDR3 sequence is CASSYSGGSPDTQYF. DNA for the CDR3: TGCGCCAGCAGCTATAGCGGGGGGAGTCCAGATACGCAGTATTTT.

This clone was seen once. Different DNA sequences within this sample yield the same CDR3. The chain is built from TRBV5-1 and TRBJ1-6, with TRBD1 identical over 9 bases. The CDR3 contains 16 residues. The V and J ends lost 4 bases and 1 base, in that order; junction bases with no gene match: 3. The V gene's germline CDR1 is SGHRS and CDR2 YFSETQ. The CDR3 DNA reads as TGCGCCAGCAGCCCGGGACAGGGTTCCTATAATTCACCCCTCCACTTT. Its protein is CASSPGQGSYNSPLHF.

This sequence joins TRBV19 and TRBJ1-2; D possibly corresponds to TRBD1 (5 bases). The CDR3 sequence is 15 residues long. V was clipped by 1 base and J by 4 bases, with 13 bases between them. Germline CDR1 LNHDA, CDR2 SQIVND (reference sequence). CDR3 in amino acids: CASSIVGGDLYGYTF. Here the CDR3 DNA reads TGTGCCAGTAGTATAGTCGGAGGGGACCTCTATGGCTACACCTTC.

The V and J genes are TRBV7-2 and TRBJ1-5; no clear D. Germline V lookup: CDR1 SGHTA, CDR2 FQGNSA. Trimming shortened V by 5 bases and J by 6 bases, and 11 bases separated the two germline ends. The CDR3 sequence is 13 residues long. CDR3 DNA sequence: TGTGCCAGCAGCCCCCTGAGGGTTCAGCCCCAGCATTTT. Protein sequence: CASSPLRVQPQHF.

This clone is a singleton in its sample. V is TRBV27 and J is TRBJ1-4; TRBD1 agrees at 7 bases. The CDR3 contains 14 residues. Trimming took 2 bases from V and 8 from J; bases not matched to a gene: 5. Germline CDR1 is MNHEY and CDR2 is SMNVEV (reference sequence). CDR3 loop: CASSLGRGFEKLFF. The CDR3 nucleotides read TGTGCCAGCAGTTTAGGCAGGGGGTTCGAAAAACTGTTTTTT.

This clone has a single count. The rearrangement uses TRBV6-5 and TRBJ2-7, with D perhaps TRBD2 (6 bases). Germline V lookup: CDR1 MNHEY, CDR2 SVGAGI. The V end was cut by 2 bases, the J end by 6 bases, with 17 bases between. The CDR3 spans 15 residues. The CDR3 spells CASSYPGLARGEQYF. The CDR3 coding sequence is TGTGCCAGCAGTTACCCGGGGCTAGCGCGTGGCGAGCAGTACTTC.

The V and J genes are TRBV25-1 and TRBJ1-3, with 8 bases fitting TRBD1. Germline V gene data show CDR1 as MGHDK and CDR2 as SYGVNS. V was clipped by 5 bases and J by 7 bases; unmatched bases: 10. The CDR3 contains 15 residues. This CDR3 is CASSPTGQGSNTIYF. Here the CDR3 DNA reads TGTGCCAGCAGTCCGACCGGACAGGGATCTAACACCATATATTTT. The full variable domain, rest sourced from reference TRBV25-1 and TRBJ1-3, is EADIYQTPRYLVIGTGKKITLECSQTMGHDKMYWYQQDPGMELHLIHYSYGVNSTEKGDLSSESTVSRIRTEHFPLTLESARPSHTSQYLCASSPTGQGSNTIYFGEGSWLTVV.

The V call is TRBV30, the J call TRBJ2-3; perhaps TRBD1 as D (6 bases). Germline CDR1 is GTSNPN and CDR2 is SVGIG (reference sequence). V lost 6 bases, J lost 5 bases, and 15 bases lay in between. CDR3 length: 13 residues. Here the CDR3 DNA reads TGTGCCTGTGAGGGTAGGGGACAAGATACGCAGTATTTT. Amino acids: CACEGRGQDTQYF.

The genes are TRBV6-5 and TRBJ2-3; D might be TRBD2 (7 bases). Germline-derived CDR1 and CDR2 are MNHEY and SVGAGI. There are 15 residues in the CDR3. Between the trimmed V and J ends, which lost 3 bases and 5 bases, there was a span of 15 bases. The DNA for the CDR3 is TGTGCCAGCAGTTATGGGGGGGGCCGGGGAGATACGCAGTATTTT. Its translation: CASSYGGGRGDTQYF.

V gene TRBV3-1 (or the pseudogene TRBV3-2) combines with J gene TRBJ1-6; weak D call: TRBD1 (6 bases). Germline values: CDR1 LGHDT, CDR2 YNNKEL (reference sequence). This CDR3 is built from 16 residues. V lost 4 bases to trimming and J lost 10 bases, with 20 bases between them. Written as DNA, the CDR3 is TGTGCCAGCAGCCTCAACGGAAGGGGGTGGGGATCACCCCTCCACTTT. The encoded protein is CASSLNGRGWGSPLHF.

The chain combines TRBV27 with TRBJ1-5; D call uncertain. V dropped 2 bases and J dropped 5 bases, with 7 bases sitting between them. Germline V gene data show CDR1 as MNHEY and CDR2 as SMNVEV (reference sequence). The CDR3 consists of 13 residues. CDR3 nucleotide sequence: TGTGCCAGCAGTTTACTTTCCCATCAGCCCCAGCATTTT. Its protein product is CASSLLSHQPQHF.

The chain couples TRBV10-2 to TRBJ2-7; TRBD1 matches at 9 bases. CDR3 length: 13 amino acids. V dropped 6 bases and J dropped 6; count of bases not matched to a gene: 6. Germline V gene sequence: CDR1 WSHSY, CDR2 SAAADI. DNA of the CDR3: TGCGCCAGCAGGACAGGGGGGCCGGGCGAGCAGTACTTC. Translation: CASRTGGPGEQYF.

CDR3 residues: CASSLVTSAGTEAFF. For the CDR3, the DNA is TGTGCCAGCAGCTTAGTAACGTCGGCGGGCACTGAAGCTTTCTTT. The chain is built from TRBV7-6 and TRBJ1-1; no clear D gene. Trimming took off 1 base at V and 4 bases at J, with 13 bases between the two ends. Germline lookup yields CDR1 SGHVS and CDR2 FNYEAQ. The CDR3 has 15 residues.

The chain is built from TRBV3-1 (or the pseudogene TRBV3-2) and TRBJ1-4; D ambiguous. The CDR3 runs to 14 residues. V gave up 3 bases and J gave up 5 bases, with 10 bases separating them. Germline V gives CDR1 LGHDT, CDR2 YNNKEL (reference sequence). CDR3 DNA: TGTGCCAGCAGCCACCTCGAGGGAAATGAAAAACTGTTTTTT. This translates into CASSHLEGNEKLFF.

The chain uses TRBV5-8 and TRBJ1-5; no firm D call. V lost 3 bases and J 0 bases, leaving 7 bases between the germline ends. From germline, CDR1 is SGHTS and CDR2 YDEGEE. CDR3 length equals 14 residues. CDR3 in amino acids: CASSSRDSNQPQHF. The CDR3 DNA is TGTGCCAGCAGCTCCCGGGATAGCAATCAGCCCCAGCATTTT.

On this clone itself: An end of the junction does not agree with germline; a read error may underlie this. The V and J genes are TRBV7-9 and TRBJ2-1; TRBD2 aligns across 8 bases. Per the germline V gene, CDR1 is SEHNR and CDR2 is FQNEAQ (reference sequence). CDR3 length: 12 amino acids. CDR3 sequence (DNA): TGTGCCAGCAGCGCCAGCGGGGGCGCCATTCTCTTC. Residues: CASSASGGAILF.

The genes are TRBV29-1 and TRBJ2-3; 14 bases line up with TRBD2. CDR1 is SQVTM, CDR2 ANQGSEA, per germline. Unmatched junction bases numbered 7, after V lost 3 bases and J lost 5 bases. This CDR3 spans 16 amino acids. In DNA, the CDR3 is TGCAGCGTTGATCCGACTAGCGGGGGGGCAATAGATACGCAGTATTTT. This codes for CSVDPTSGGAIDTQYF.

This clone was picked up a small number of times. This chain links TRBV6-1 with TRBJ1-1, with D possibly matching TRBD1 (6 bases). CDR1 and CDR2 from the germline V gene are MNHNS and SASEGT. V lost 3 bases to trimming and J lost 4 bases, with 15 bases between them. This CDR3 has 15 amino acids. The CDR3: CASSDATGIPTEAFF. CDR3 coding DNA: TGTGCCAGCAGTGACGCCACAGGGATCCCCACTGAAGCTTTCTTT.

The chain uses TRBV5-6 and TRBJ2-1, with D unresolved. Germline loops: CDR1 SGHDT, CDR2 YYEEEE. The length of the CDR3 is 15 residues. V lost 1 base and J lost 0, with 8 bases in between. CDR3 sequence reads: CASSLSAYSYNEQFF. The CDR3 coding sequence is TGTGCCAGCAGCTTGAGCGCCTACTCCTACAATGAGCAGTTCTTC.

This chain links TRBV30 with TRBJ1-4; D is unclear. Germline values: CDR1 GTSNPN, CDR2 SVGIG (reference sequence). CDR3 size: 14 residues. V dropped 4 bases and J dropped 4 bases, with 13 bases sitting between them. DNA for the CDR3: TGTGCCTGGAAGGAAAGGAGGGTTAATGAAAAACTGTTTTTT. Amino acids: CAWKERRVNEKLFF.

J is TRBJ1-2 and V is TRBV3-1 (or the pseudogene TRBV3-2), with D possibly TRBD1 on 6 matching bases. Trimming shortened V by 3 bases and J by 2 bases, and 10 bases separated the two germline ends. This CDR3 comprises 14 residues. Germline values: CDR1 LGHDT, CDR2 YNNKEL (reference sequence). The CDR3 bases are TGTGCCAGCAGCCATGGGGGCGAAAACTATGGCTACACCTTC. Amino acids: CASSHGGENYGYTF.

J is TRBJ2-7 and V is TRBV2; D not resolved. From germline, CDR1 is SNHLY and CDR2 FYNNEI. The CDR3 is made up of 12 amino acids. V was shortened by 7 bases and J by 0 bases, with 7 bases between the two germline ends. Here the CDR3 reads CASNRYSYEQYF. The CDR3 DNA reads as TGTGCCAGCAACAGATACTCCTACGAGCAGTACTTC.

This CDR3 reads CASSETSGGRYEQYF. The CDR3 coding sequence is TGTGCCAGCAGCGAGACTAGCGGGGGCCGATACGAGCAGTACTTC. V usage is TRBV7-8 and J usage is TRBJ2-7, with 12 bases fitting TRBD2. Germline V gives CDR1 SGHVS, CDR2 FQNEAQ. V lost 5 bases to trimming and J lost 4 bases; unmatched junction nucleotides: 6. This CDR3 is built from 15 residues.

The chain has TRBV5-4 and TRBJ1-6; D remains unclear. The ends were cut back, 3 bases at V and 5 bases at J, with 9 bases in the middle. The CDR3 is 14 amino acids. Germline CDR1 reads SGHNT; CDR2 reads YYREEE (reference sequence). CDR3 amino acids: CASSYAGDNSPLHF. In nucleotides, the CDR3 is TGTGCCAGCAGCTACGCGGGCGATAATTCACCCCTCCACTTT.

The genes are TRBV19 and TRBJ1-4, with unresolved D. The germline CDR1 and CDR2 sequences are LNHDA and SQIVND (reference sequence). V was shortened by 6 bases and J by 5 bases, with 13 bases between the two germline ends. The CDR3 loop spans 14 amino acids. In nucleotides, the CDR3 is TGTGCCAGTAGCCCTCCGGGTCAAAATGAAAAACTGTTTTTT. The encoded protein is CASSPPGQNEKLFF.

This rearrangement joins TRBV9 to TRBJ2-7; the D gene is possibly TRBD2 (6 bases). V dropped 0 bases and J dropped 7 bases, with 17 bases sitting between them. The CDR3 spans 15 residues. Germline values: CDR1 SGDLS, CDR2 YYNGEE. The chain's CDR3 is CASSVAGGGIGEQYF. Here the CDR3 DNA reads TGTGCCAGCAGCGTAGCCGGGGGAGGAATAGGGGAGCAGTACTTC.

This sequence joins TRBV10-1 and TRBJ1-1, with 7 positions matching TRBD1. The germline V gene has CDR1 WNHNN and CDR2 SYGVQD (reference sequence). This CDR3 comprises 14 residues. Trimming at V came to 2 bases and at J to 6 bases, leaving 6 bases not matched to a gene. CDR3 sequence reads: CASSENRGRSEAFF. Here the CDR3 DNA reads TGCGCCAGCAGTGAGAACAGGGGAAGATCTGAAGCTTTCTTT.

The V and J genes are TRBV9 and TRBJ1-2, with 8 nucleotides matching TRBD1. Trimming removed 7 bases from V and 0 bases from J; junction bases left unmatched: 2. This CDR3 region has 13 residues. Germline V CDR1 and CDR2: SGDLS, YYNGEE. The DNA of the CDR3 is TGTGCCAGCCGACAGGGGCCTAACTATGGCTACACCTTC. Protein: CASRQGPNYGYTF.

In nucleotides, the CDR3 is TGTGCCACCAGCAGAGATAAGTTTCCCACGGGACTCAATCCACCCCTCCACTTT. It translates to CATSRDKFPTGLNPPLHF. The V and J genes are TRBV15 and TRBJ1-6; D might be TRBD1 (5 bases). The V gene lost 0 bases and the J gene lost 11 bases, with 23 bases spanning the gap. Per the germline V gene, CDR1 is LNHNV and CDR2 is YYDKDF (reference sequence). CDR3 length: 18 residues.

The chain employs TRBV6-5 and TRBJ2-5; tentative D call: TRBD1 (5 bases). This CDR3 region has 13 residues. Germline V gives CDR1 MNHEY, CDR2 SVGAGI. V was shortened by 5 bases and J by 3 bases, with 10 bases between the two germline ends. The CDR3: CASSPLGEETQYF. The CDR3, as DNA: TGTGCCAGCAGTCCCCTAGGGGAAGAGACCCAGTACTTC.